This T cell receptor beta chain was sequenced during a study of OX40 agonist ivuxolimab in advanced cancers. Looking at the study overall: Ivuxolimab, an agonistic anti-OX40 (CD134) antibody, was given to patients. The group had a mean age of 60 years, ranged from about 20 to 80, and was 75% to 85% male.

The method was immunoSEQ multiplex PCR; TCRdb's version includes in-frame clones alone and lacks a portion of them. The data hold tens of thousands of clones, with about 88% observed a single time. CDR3 size: 15 residues. With 2 bases clipped from V and 3 bases from J, the junction kept 2 bases outside the gene matches. Germline CDR1 reads MRHNA; CDR2 reads SNTAGT. This clone was counted once. The chain uses TRBV6-4 and TRBJ2-3; 10 bases are shared with TRBD2. The receptor's source is an adult with an advanced solid tumor such as melanoma, head and neck, liver or kidney cancer. The specimen comprised CD4+ or CD8+ T cells sorted from blood, sampled in a trial of the OX40 agonist ivuxolimab. The CDR3 region has the DNA TGTGCCAGCAGTGACAGAGCGGGGGGGACAGATACGCAGTATTTT. Amino acid sequence: CASSDRAGGTDTQYF.